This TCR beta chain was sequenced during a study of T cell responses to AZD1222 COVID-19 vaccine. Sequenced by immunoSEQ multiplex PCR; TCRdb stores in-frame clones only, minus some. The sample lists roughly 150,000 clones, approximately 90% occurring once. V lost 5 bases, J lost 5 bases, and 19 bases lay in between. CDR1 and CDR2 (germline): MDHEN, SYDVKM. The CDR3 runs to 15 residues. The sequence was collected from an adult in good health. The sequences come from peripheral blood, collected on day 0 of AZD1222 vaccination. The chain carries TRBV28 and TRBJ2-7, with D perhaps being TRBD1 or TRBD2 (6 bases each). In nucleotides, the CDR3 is TGTGCCAGCAGTCCGATGGGGGGCCCAACGAACGAGCAGTACTTC. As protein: CASSPMGGPTNEQYF.